These 17 T cell receptor beta chains were all obtained from the same sample, sequenced in a study of T cells in localized non-small cell lung cancer. TCRdb keeps only in-frame clones here, not all; method: immunoSEQ multiplex PCR. The data show tens of thousands of clones, with 86% seen just once and more than 5.5% held by the top ten. The sample was peripheral blood mononuclear cells, taken before any cancer treatment. Every receptor here comes from an older male donor with stage II lung adenocarcinoma.

The chain combines TRBV27 with TRBJ1-2; D perhaps matches TRBD1 (5 bases). The germline gives CDR1 MNHEY, CDR2 SMNVEV (reference sequence). The CDR3 covers 15 residues. The germline V and J ends were trimmed by 3 bases and 4 bases, with 15 bases remaining between them. The CDR3 spells CASSLSPTAIYGYTF. The CDR3 coding sequence is TGTGCCAGCAGTTTGTCCCCGACAGCGATCTATGGCTACACCTTC.

The CDR3 region has the DNA TGTGCCACCAGCAGAGATCCCGCCGGGGAGCTGTTTTTT. This sequence encodes CATSRDPAGELFF. The gene calls are TRBV15 and TRBJ2-2; D ambiguous. CDR3 size: 13 residues. Trimming left V 0 bases short and J 6 bases short, with 5 bases between. Germline V gives CDR1 LNHNV, CDR2 YYDKDF (reference sequence).

The chain couples TRBV7-2 to TRBJ2-7, with 8 positions matching TRBD1. The length of the CDR3 is 15 residues. Germline V gives CDR1 SGHTA, CDR2 FQGNSA. The trim removed 4 bases at V and 4 bases at J, leaving 9 bases unmatched. CDR3 in DNA: TGTGCCAGCAGCTGGCAGGGGGCGAGTAGGTACGAGCAGTACTTC. Its translation: CASSWQGASRYEQYF.

In DNA form, the CDR3 reads TGTGCCAGCAGCTTAGGTAGGGGACGAAATGAAAAACTGTTTTTT. Encoded protein: CASSLGRGRNEKLFF. The gene calls are TRBV7-9 and TRBJ1-4; D perhaps matches TRBD1 (5 bases). Germline CDR1 SEHNR, CDR2 FQNEAQ (reference sequence). Trimming took off 1 base at V and 5 bases at J, with 11 bases between the two ends. The CDR3 has 15 residues. Combining the CDR3 with reference TRBV7-9 and TRBJ1-4 gives the whole variable domain DTGVSQNPRHKITKRGQNVTFRCDPISEHNRLYWYRQTLGQGPEFLTYFQNEAQLEKSRLLSDRFSAERPKGSFSTLEIQRTEQGDSAMYLCASSLGRGRNEKLFFGSGTQLSVL.

Only one count was recorded for this clone. The chain combines TRBV5-4 with TRBJ2-2, with 8 bases lining up with TRBD1. Germline-derived CDR1 and CDR2 are SGHNT and YYREEE (reference sequence). This CDR3 region has 15 residues. J was trimmed by 4 bases and V by 4 bases; bases with no gene match: 6. The CDR3 DNA reads as TGTGCCAGCAGCCTGACAGGGGAAAGCACCGGGGAGCTGTTTTTT. It specifies CASSLTGESTGELFF.

The J gene is TRBJ1-1, the V gene TRBV7-8; 7 bases line up with TRBD1. The CDR3 has 14 residues. CDR1 and CDR2 from the germline V gene are SGHVS and FQNEAQ. The junction had 6 bases not matched to a gene; V was cut back by 4 bases and J by 4 bases. The CDR3 sequence is CASSSDRVSTEAFF. The CDR3 coding sequence is TGTGCCAGCAGCTCAGACAGGGTCAGCACTGAAGCTTTCTTT.

The V call is TRBV9, the J call TRBJ1-4, with D perhaps matching TRBD1 (6 bases). Trimming took 2 bases from V and 6 from J, leaving 14 bases between them. Looked up from germline, CDR1 is SGDLS and CDR2 is YYNGEE. This CDR3 spans 15 amino acids. As DNA, the CDR3 is TGTGCCAGCAGCGTTTCACAGGGAATGGATGAAAAACTGTTTTTT. Its translation is CASSVSQGMDEKLFF.

The chain carries TRBV6-5 and TRBJ2-1; the D gene is possibly TRBD1 (5 bases). Germline V gene data show CDR1 as MNHEY and CDR2 as SVGAGI. This CDR3 is built from 14 residues. The V and J ends lost 5 bases and 9 bases respectively, with 17 bases between them. The CDR3 reads CASSRLASQGEQFF. The CDR3 bases are TGTGCCAGCAGTCGACTCGCCTCCCAGGGTGAGCAGTTCTTC.

The V gene is TRBV10-2, the J gene TRBJ2-1; 11 positions match TRBD1. Germline values: CDR1 WSHSY, CDR2 SAAADI. The V segment lost 4 bases and the J segment 4 bases; nucleotides outside the gene matches: 3. This CDR3 region has 15 residues. CDR3 nucleotide sequence: TGCGCCAGCAGTGGGACAGGGGGCGCTTACAATGAGCAGTTCTTC. Protein: CASSGTGGAYNEQFF.

Only one count was recorded for this clone. The V gene is TRBV7-9, the J gene TRBJ2-7, with 7 positions matching TRBD1. V dropped 3 bases and J dropped 6; count of bases not matched to a gene: 2. The CDR3 is made up of 12 amino acids. From germline, CDR1 is SEHNR and CDR2 FQNEAQ (reference sequence). The CDR3 sequence is CASSLTGTEQYF. CDR3 nucleotides: TGTGCCAGCAGCTTGACAGGGACCGAGCAGTACTTC. The whole variable domain, filled in from reference TRBV7-9 and TRBJ2-7, reads DTGVSQNPRHKITKRGQNVTFRCDPISEHNRLYWYRQTLGQGPEFLTYFQNEAQLEKSRLLSDRFSAERPKGSFSTLEIQRTEQGDSAMYLCASSLTGTEQYFGPGTRLTVT.

The genes are TRBV5-1 and TRBJ2-1; 12 bases are shared with TRBD1. The CDR3 has 15 residues. With V trimmed by 4 bases and J by 8 bases, 7 bases remained unmatched. Germline V lookup: CDR1 SGHRS, CDR2 YFSETQ. The CDR3 bases are TGCGCCAGCAGCAAGGGACAGGGGGCGGTCGATGAGCAGTTCTTC. It encodes CASSKGQGAVDEQFF.

V is TRBV2 and J is TRBJ2-1, with D perhaps TRBD2 (5 bases). Germline CDR1 is SNHLY and CDR2 is FYNNEI. Trimming stripped 11 bases from V and 3 bases from J, with 14 bases between. This CDR3 region has 13 residues. The CDR3 here is CARGGKNYNEQFF. The CDR3 bases are TGTGCCCGGGGTGGCAAAAACTACAATGAGCAGTTCTTC.

The gene calls are TRBV6-1 and TRBJ2-3, with D hard to call. In germline, CDR1 is MNHNS, CDR2 SASEGT. V was trimmed by 8 bases and J by 2 bases, leaving 8 bases between them. This CDR3 is 12 amino acids long. For the CDR3, the DNA is TGTGCCAGCCATCCTAACACAGATACGCAGTATTTT. Translating gives CASHPNTDTQYF.

This chain joins TRBV5-1 and TRBJ2-5, with a tentative D call TRBD2 (6 bases). The germline V and J ends were trimmed by 4 bases and 5 bases, with 15 bases remaining between them. This CDR3 region has 14 residues. Germline V gene sequence: CDR1 SGHRS, CDR2 YFSETQ. CDR3 region: CASSPGTLGETQYF. In DNA form, the CDR3 reads TGCGCCAGCAGCCCCGGGACTCTGGGGGAGACCCAGTACTTC.

This sequence joins TRBV7-2 and TRBJ2-3, with TRBD2 matching over 10 bases. The CDR3 runs to 15 residues. The trim removed 4 bases at V and 4 bases at J, leaving 5 bases unmatched. In germline, CDR1 is SGHTA, CDR2 FQGNSA. The CDR3 bases are TGTGCCAGCAGCTGGACTAGCGGAGAGGCAGATACGCAGTATTTT. Translating gives CASSWTSGEADTQYF.

This sequence joins TRBV7-9 and TRBJ1-3; D not resolved. V lost 6 bases, J lost 2 bases, and 11 bases lay in between. CDR1 SEHNR and CDR2 FQNEAQ come from the germline V gene (reference sequence). The CDR3 consists of 14 residues. CDR3 DNA sequence: TGTGCCAGCAGTCCTGACACAGCTGGAAACACCATATATTTT. Amino acid sequence: CASSPDTAGNTIYF.

This clone has a handful of counts. The chain joins TRBV15 to TRBJ1-1; D not certain. Germline V gene lookup returns CDR1 LNHNV and CDR2 YYDKDF (reference sequence). This CDR3 has 14 amino acids. Trimming removed 0 bases at V and 4 bases at J, with 9 bases between. The CDR3 protein is CATSREVGSTEAFF. Written as DNA, the CDR3 is TGTGCCACCAGCAGAGAAGTGGGAAGCACTGAAGCTTTCTTT.